The 24 T cell receptor beta chains reported below all come from one sample, sequenced in a study of cytotoxic CD8 clonotypes in ibrutinib-treated CLL (dated by TCRdb to the early 2020s). Library creation used the immunoSEQ multiplex PCR assay. Entries here come from immuneACCESS through TCRdb and include only in-frame sequences with V and J called. Some clones fail to appear in such tables; in the studies checked, an unresolved V gene covers under half of the shortfall, and the cause of the remainder is unknown. Within this sample are some 150,000 clones, with about 80% of them counted one time only. The ten largest clones add up to 9.5% to 15% of the sample. Read against the paper, the sample's time point label means: 12 months on ibrutinib. This sample comprised PBMCs, obtained after 12 months of ibrutinib treatment. The source is a human donor with chronic lymphocytic leukemia.

This chain links TRBV29-1 with TRBJ2-3, with D tentatively TRBD1 (5 bases). This CDR3 contains 14 residues. Per the germline V gene, CDR1 is SQVTM and CDR2 is ANQGSEA. The V and J ends lost 0 bases and 4 bases respectively, with 11 bases between them. CDR3 sequence reads: CSVEELGEADTQYF. The CDR3 nucleotides read TGCAGCGTTGAAGAGTTAGGGGAAGCAGATACGCAGTATTTT.

This chain joins TRBV7-8 and TRBJ2-5; 11 bases are a match to TRBD1. The length of the CDR3 is 16 residues. V shed 8 bases, J shed 2 bases, and the junction held 10 bases outside the gene matches. The V gene's germline CDR1 is SGHVS and CDR2 FQNEAQ. The DNA for the CDR3 is TGTGCCAGCCCTGATGGACAGGGGGCGCGACAAGAGACCCAGTACTTC. Amino acid sequence: CASPDGQGARQETQYF.

This clone was detected only a few times. The V gene is TRBV7-6, the J gene TRBJ2-7; no reliable D call. The V gene's germline CDR1 is SGHVS and CDR2 FNYEAQ. CDR3 length: 11 amino acids. The V end was cut by 2 bases, the J end by 4 bases, with 3 bases between. DNA for the CDR3: TGTGCCAGCAGCTTACAATACGAGCAGTACTTC. Translation gives CASSLQYEQYF.

This chain uses TRBV6-5 with TRBJ2-7; D gene unclear. The CDR3 contains 12 residues. V was shortened by 7 bases and J by 3 bases, with 10 bases between the two germline ends. Looked up from germline, CDR1 is MNHEY and CDR2 is SVGAGI. CDR3 residues: CASKEHRYEQYF. The DNA of the CDR3 is TGTGCCAGCAAGGAGCATCGCTACGAGCAGTACTTC.

The chain uses TRBV13 and TRBJ2-3; D ambiguous. CDR1 PRHDT and CDR2 FYEKMQ come from the germline V gene (reference sequence). CDR3 length equals 16 residues. V was clipped by 1 base and J by 0 bases, with 11 bases between them. The CDR3 is CASSLDVGLSTDTQYF. The CDR3 DNA follows: TGTGCCAGCAGCTTAGATGTCGGGCTAAGCACAGATACGCAGTATTTT.

The chain combines TRBV7-2 with TRBJ2-7; TRBD1 matches at 7 bases. This CDR3 contains 13 residues. After removal of 8 bases from V and 1 base from J, the junction contained 5 bases not matched to a gene. The V gene's germline CDR1 is SGHTA and CDR2 FQGNSA. The CDR3 sequence is CASGTVSSYEQYF. Written as DNA, the CDR3 is TGTGCCAGCGGGACAGTTTCTTCCTACGAGCAGTACTTC.

J is TRBJ2-7 and V is TRBV27; D may be TRBD1 (6 bases). Germline V gene data show CDR1 as MNHEY and CDR2 as SMNVEV (reference sequence). V was pared by 5 bases and J by 2 bases, with 13 bases between. CDR3 size: 14 residues. In DNA form, the CDR3 reads TGTGCCAGCAGTAGAAAGGGGGATACCTACGAGCAGTACTTC. This sequence encodes CASSRKGDTYEQYF.

This clone was observed a few times. V gene TRBV28 combines with J gene TRBJ2-7; possible D gene TRBD2, 6 bases. The CDR3 is made up of 12 amino acids. Germline V lookup: CDR1 MDHEN, CDR2 SYDVKM. In DNA, the CDR3 is TGTGGGACGGGAGCCGGAATCCACGAGCAGTACTTC. As protein: CGTGAGIHEQYF.

The V and J genes are TRBV6-5 and TRBJ1-1; possible D gene TRBD1, 5 bases. CDR3 length: 13 amino acids. Trimming cost V 4 bases and J 8 bases, with 14 bases left between them. The germline V gene encodes CDR1 MNHEY and CDR2 SVGAGI. CDR3 coding DNA: TGTGCCAGCAGTTTTATAGGGGCAGGGGAAGCTTTCTTT. It codes for CASSFIGAGEAFF.

V is TRBV28 and J is TRBJ1-1; D is undetermined. V gave up 6 bases and J gave up 1 base, with 9 bases separating them. The germline V gene encodes CDR1 MDHEN and CDR2 SYDVKM. The CDR3 has 13 residues. The CDR3 protein is CASREGGNTEAFF. CDR3 DNA sequence: TGTGCCAGCAGGGAAGGAGGGAACACTGAAGCTTTCTTT.

There are a few counts of this clone. The chain has TRBV13 and TRBJ2-2; D not certain. Germline CDR1 PRHDT, CDR2 FYEKMQ (reference sequence). This CDR3 spans 14 amino acids. The V end was cut by 1 base, the J end by 0 bases, with 3 bases between. The CDR3 nucleotides read TGTGCCAGCAGCTTAGCAGCGAACACCGGGGAGCTGTTTTTT. Amino acid sequence: CASSLAANTGELFF.

The chain recombines TRBV18 with TRBJ2-7, with 12 bases identical to TRBD1. V gave up 5 bases and J gave up 5 bases; unmatched junction bases: 7. The CDR3 is 15 residues long. The germline V gene encodes CDR1 KGHSH and CDR2 LQKENI. The DNA of the CDR3 is TGTGCCAGCTCATCCTCCGGGACAGGGGGCGACGAGCAGTACTTC. Translation: CASSSSGTGGDEQYF.

This chain connects TRBV27 to TRBJ1-5; the D gene is possibly TRBD1 (6 bases). CDR1 is MNHEY and CDR2 is SMNVEV in the germline V gene (reference sequence). CDR3 length: 17 amino acids. Deletions cut 4 bases from V and 1 base from J, with 17 bases between. The CDR3 region is CASSSVGGQRSNQPQHF. In nucleotides, the CDR3 is TGTGCCAGCAGTTCCGTGGGGGGGCAACGAAGCAATCAGCCCCAGCATTTT.

This clone was seen a few times. The chain recombines TRBV5-1 with TRBJ1-3, with 9 bases fitting TRBD1. In germline, CDR1 is SGHRS, CDR2 YFSETQ. J lost 1 base, V lost 4 bases, and 3 bases had no gene match. There are 15 residues in the CDR3. The CDR3 here is CASSMTGGSGNTIYF. CDR3 nucleotides: TGCGCCAGCAGCATGACAGGGGGGTCTGGAAACACCATATATTTT.

CDR3 loop: CASSSGIGINEQFF. CDR3 nucleotides: TGTGCCAGCTCTAGCGGGATAGGAATAAATGAGCAGTTCTTC. The V call is TRBV27, the J call TRBJ2-1; 9 bases map to TRBD2. CDR3 length equals 14 residues. Germline values: CDR1 MNHEY, CDR2 SMNVEV (reference sequence). The V segment lost 8 bases and the J segment 7 bases; nucleotides outside the gene matches: 9.

J is TRBJ2-3 and V is TRBV7-6; 11 bases align to TRBD2. Germline CDR1 and CDR2: SGHVS and FNYEAQ. V shed 6 bases, J shed 5 bases, and the junction held 7 bases outside the gene matches. There are 15 residues in the CDR3. The CDR3, as DNA: TGTGCCAGCAGTACTAGCGGGAGTTGGATAGATACGCAGTATTTT. Translation: CASSTSGSWIDTQYF.

The chain joins TRBV29-1 to TRBJ1-1; possibly TRBD1 for D (5 bases). V was shortened by 4 bases and J by 7 bases, with 10 bases between the two germline ends. CDR3 length: 11 residues. CDR1 SQVTM and CDR2 ANQGSEA come from the germline V gene. This CDR3 is CSVGDGNEAFF. The DNA for the CDR3 is TGCAGCGTTGGGGACGGTAATGAAGCTTTCTTT.

The chain recombines TRBV9 with TRBJ2-1; 12 nucleotides line up with TRBD2. V dropped 4 bases and J dropped 0; count of bases not matched to a gene: 2. Germline V gene sequence: CDR1 SGDLS, CDR2 YYNGEE. The length of the CDR3 is 16 residues. The chain's CDR3 is CASSMTSGSSYNEQFF. CDR3 bases: TGTGCCAGCAGCATGACTAGCGGGAGCTCCTACAATGAGCAGTTCTTC.

This sequence joins TRBV27 and TRBJ1-5, with unresolved D. Germline V gene data show CDR1 as MNHEY and CDR2 as SMNVEV (reference sequence). The V and J ends lost 1 base and 0 bases respectively, with 4 bases between them. This CDR3 has 14 amino acids. The CDR3 DNA sequence: TGTGCCAGCAGTTTATGGGGTAGCAATCAGCCCCAGCATTTT. It yields the protein CASSLWGSNQPQHF.

V is TRBV5-5 and J is TRBJ2-7; 8 bases align to TRBD1. The CDR3 totals 15 residues. Germline V CDR1 and CDR2: SGHKS, YYEKEE (reference sequence). The ends lost 0 bases at V and 0 bases at J; junction bases unmatched: 2. The CDR3 nucleotides read TGTGCCAGCAGCTTGGGGACAGGGTACTCCTACGAGCAGTACTTC. Translation: CASSLGTGYSYEQYF.

The chain links TRBV4-3 to TRBJ2-4, with 10 bases matching TRBD2. Trimming removed 2 bases from V and 6 bases from J; junction bases left unmatched: 7. In germline, CDR1 is LGHNA, CDR2 YSLEER. The CDR3 is 16 residues long. CDR3 residues: CASSQLAGGRGNIQYF. CDR3 DNA sequence: TGCGCCAGCAGCCAATTAGCGGGAGGCCGCGGAAACATTCAGTACTTC.

DNA for the CDR3: TGCGCCAGCAGCTTGGTTGGGGGAGTCTCCTACAATGAGCAGTTCTTC. This gives the protein CASSLVGGVSYNEQFF. The gene calls are TRBV5-1 and TRBJ2-1, with D perhaps assigned TRBD1 or TRBD2 (5 bases each). The CDR3 covers 16 residues. Germline V gene sequence: CDR1 SGHRS, CDR2 YFSETQ. The ends were cut back, 0 bases at V and 0 bases at J, with 10 bases in the middle.

This clone showed up just once. J is TRBJ2-1 and V is TRBV7-6, with TRBD2 as a possible D gene (6 bases). V was clipped by 5 bases and J by 3 bases, with 14 bases between them. This CDR3 has 15 amino acids. CDR1 and CDR2 from the germline V gene are SGHVS and FNYEAQ. In DNA form, the CDR3 reads TGTGCCAGCAGCGACGGGGGTCCCCGCTACAATGAGCAGTTCTTC. Its translation is CASSDGGPRYNEQFF. The full variable domain, rest sourced from reference TRBV7-6 and TRBJ2-1, is GAGVSQSPRYKVTKRGQDVALRCDPISGHVSLYWYRQALGQGPEFLTYFNYEAQQDKSGLPNDRFSAERPEGSISTLTIQRTEQRDSAMYRCASSDGGPRYNEQFFGPGTRLTVL.

The chain carries TRBV7-8 and TRBJ2-2; 10 bases line up with TRBD1. The CDR3 has 17 residues. Trimming at V came to 2 bases and at J to 3 bases, leaving 6 bases not matched to a gene. CDR1 is SGHVS, CDR2 FQNEAQ, per germline. The chain's CDR3 is CASSLKGTGADTGELFF. The CDR3 DNA is TGTGCCAGCAGCTTAAAGGGGACAGGGGCGGACACCGGGGAGCTGTTTTTT.